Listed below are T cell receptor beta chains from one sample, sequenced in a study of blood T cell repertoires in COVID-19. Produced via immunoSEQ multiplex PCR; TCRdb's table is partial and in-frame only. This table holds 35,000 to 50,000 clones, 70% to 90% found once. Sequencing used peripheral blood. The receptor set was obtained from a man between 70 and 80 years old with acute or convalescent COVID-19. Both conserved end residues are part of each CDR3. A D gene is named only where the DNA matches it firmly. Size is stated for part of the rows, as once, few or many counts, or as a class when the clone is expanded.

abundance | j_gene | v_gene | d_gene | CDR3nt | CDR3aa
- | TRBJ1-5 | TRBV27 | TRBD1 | TGTGCCAGCAGTTCGACAGGGAATAGCAATCAGCCCCAGCATTTT | CASSSTGNSNQPQHF
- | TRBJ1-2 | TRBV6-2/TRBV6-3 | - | TGTGCCAGCAGTTACCCCAGGGTGGAGACGGACTACACCTTC | CASSYPRVETDYTF
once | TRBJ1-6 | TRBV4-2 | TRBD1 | TGTGCCAGCAGCCAAGCGACAGGGATGGATTCACCCCTCCACTTT | CASSQATGMDSPLHF
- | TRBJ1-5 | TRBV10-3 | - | TGTGCCATCAGTGCGGCGGGGTTAATGGGCAATCAGCCCCAGCATTTT | CAISAAGLMGNQPQHF
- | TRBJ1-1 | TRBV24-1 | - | TGTGCCACCAGTCAGGGAACTGAAGCTTTCTTT | CATSQGTEAFF
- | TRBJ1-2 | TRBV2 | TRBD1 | TGTGCCAGCCAACTTCAGGGGGCGAATTATGGCTACACCTTC | CASQLQGANYGYTF
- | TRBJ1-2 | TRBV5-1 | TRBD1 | TGCGCCAGCAGCCTACAGGGGGAGGATGGCTACACCTTC | CASSLQGEDGYTF
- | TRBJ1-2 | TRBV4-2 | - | TGTGCCAGCAGCCAAGTCGACAGCCCGTATGGCTACACCTTC | CASSQVDSPYGYTF
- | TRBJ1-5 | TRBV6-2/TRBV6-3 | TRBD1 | TGTGCCAGCAGTTACGGACAGGGATTTGGCAATCAGCCCCAGCATTTT | CASSYGQGFGNQPQHF
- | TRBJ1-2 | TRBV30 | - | TGTGCCTGGAGCATGCTCTGGCCTGCCGGCTACACCTTC | CAWSMLWPAGYTF
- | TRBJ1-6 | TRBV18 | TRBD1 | TGTGCCAGCTCACCACGACAGGGTGATAATTCACCCCTCCACTTT | CASSPRQGDNSPLHF
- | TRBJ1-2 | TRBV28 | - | TGTGCCAGCAGTTTAAATTCCAGGGTAGAGGGCTACACCTTC | CASSLNSRVEGYTF
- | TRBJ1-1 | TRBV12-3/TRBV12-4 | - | TGTGCCAGCTCTCACAGTAACACTGAAGCTTTCTTT | CASSHSNTEAFF
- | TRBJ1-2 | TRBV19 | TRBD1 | TGTGCCAGTAGTTCCCAGGGGGACTATGGCTACACCTTC | CASSSQGDYGYTF
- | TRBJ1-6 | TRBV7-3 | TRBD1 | TGTGCCAGCAGCTTAACTCCCAGGGGGCAGGATTCACCCCTCCACTTT | CASSLTPRGQDSPLHF
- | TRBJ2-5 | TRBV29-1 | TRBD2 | TGCAGCGTCCTTGGTTTGCGGGAGAGGCTAGAGACCCAGTACTTC | CSVLGLRERLETQYF
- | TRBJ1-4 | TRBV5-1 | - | TGCGCCAGCAGTAGAGCAACTAATGAAAAACTGTTTTTT | CASSRATNEKLFF
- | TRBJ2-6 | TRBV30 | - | TGTGCCTGGAGTGTCGGCAGGGGTGGGGCCAACGTCCTGACTTTC | CAWSVGRGGANVLTF
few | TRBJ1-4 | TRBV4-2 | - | TGTGCCAGCAGCCAAGAGGCAGGCAGTAATGAAAAACTGTTTTTT | CASSQEAGSNEKLFF
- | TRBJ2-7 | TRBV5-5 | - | TGTGCCAGCAGCTTGCGAGGGAGAGAGCAGTACTTC | CASSLRGREQYF